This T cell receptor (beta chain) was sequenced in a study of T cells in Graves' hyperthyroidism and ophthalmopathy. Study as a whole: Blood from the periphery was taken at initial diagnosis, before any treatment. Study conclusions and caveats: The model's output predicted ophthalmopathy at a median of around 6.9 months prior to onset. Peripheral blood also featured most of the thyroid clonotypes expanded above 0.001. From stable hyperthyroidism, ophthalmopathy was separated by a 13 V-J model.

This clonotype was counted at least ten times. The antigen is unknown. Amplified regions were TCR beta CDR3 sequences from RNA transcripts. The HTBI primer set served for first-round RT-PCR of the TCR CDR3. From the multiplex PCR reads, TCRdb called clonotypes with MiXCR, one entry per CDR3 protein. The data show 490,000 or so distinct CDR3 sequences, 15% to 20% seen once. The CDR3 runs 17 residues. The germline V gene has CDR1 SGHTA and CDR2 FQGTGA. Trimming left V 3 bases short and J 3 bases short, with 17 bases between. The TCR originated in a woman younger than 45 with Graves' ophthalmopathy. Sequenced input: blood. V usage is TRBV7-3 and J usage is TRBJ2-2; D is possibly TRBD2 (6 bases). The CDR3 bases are TGTGCCAGCAGCTTTACGGGAGTCACGGGTGACACCGGGGAGCTGTTTTTT. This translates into CASSFTGVTGDTGELFF.